The T cell receptor beta chain described here comes from a study of T-cell memory formation after mild COVID-19. TCRdb recomputed calls from the 5' RACE reads with MiXCR, one row per CDR3 protein. The sample includes nearly 110,000 distinct CDR3 sequences, around 12% of them seen just once. Sequenced: PBMCs or a T cell subset sorted from them (not recorded which). The receptor's source is an adult woman who had mild COVID-19 (a few samples of this study predate the infection). Cell type and time point are not known.

In DNA form, the CDR3 reads TGTGCCAGTAGTCACAGGGGGCCGCCTTTGATTGAAGCTTTCTTT. Its translation: CASSHRGPPLIEAFF. V usage is TRBV19 and J usage is TRBJ1-1; 9 nucleotides match TRBD1. This CDR3 has 15 amino acids. V lost 5 bases, J lost 7 bases, and 11 bases stayed unmatched. Germline CDR1 reads LNHDA; CDR2 reads SQIVND (reference sequence).